The clone carrying this TCR beta chain was seen a single time. This sample is drawn from a study of blood T cell repertoires in COVID-19. Original processing methods: Nucleated cell counts were estimated from reference gene primer amplification. TCRdb's table, derived via immunoSEQ multiplex PCR, lists solely in-frame clones and lacks some. V, J and clone size derive from that table, while D and trimming were established from the DNA sequence. The sample holds around 94,000 clones, 75% to 95% seen once. Per the germline V gene, CDR1 is SGHDT and CDR2 is YYEEEE. V was clipped by 1 base and J by 6 bases, with 13 bases between them. This CDR3 is built from 14 residues.

The source of this sequence is a man younger than 35 with acute or convalescent COVID-19. The J gene is TRBJ1-1, the V gene TRBV5-6, with no clear D. The sequencing sample was made of peripheral blood. The DNA of the CDR3 is TGTGCCAGCAGCTTGAAGGTCCCCCGGGCTGAAGCTTTCTTT. This translates into CASSLKVPRAEAFF.